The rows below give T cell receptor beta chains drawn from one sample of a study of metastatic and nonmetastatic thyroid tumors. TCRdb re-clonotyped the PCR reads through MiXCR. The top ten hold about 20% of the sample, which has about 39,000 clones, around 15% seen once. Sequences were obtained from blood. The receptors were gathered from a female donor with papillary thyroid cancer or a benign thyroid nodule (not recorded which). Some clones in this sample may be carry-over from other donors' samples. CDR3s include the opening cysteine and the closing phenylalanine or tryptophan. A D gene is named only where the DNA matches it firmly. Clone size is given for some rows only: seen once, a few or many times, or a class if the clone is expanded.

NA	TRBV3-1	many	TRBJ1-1	CASSQVNTEAFF	TGTGCCAGCAGCCAAGTGAACACTGAAGCTTTCTTT
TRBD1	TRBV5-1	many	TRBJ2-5	CASSGGQLRETQYF	TGCGCCAGCAGCGGGGGACAGTTAAGGGAGACCCAGTACTTC
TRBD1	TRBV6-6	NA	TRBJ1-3	CASSYSRQGLNTIYF	TGTGCCAGCAGTTACTCGAGACAGGGCTTGAACACCATATATTTT
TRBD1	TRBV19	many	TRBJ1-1	CASSRGQGDTEAFF	TGTGCCAGTAGTAGAGGACAGGGGGACACTGAAGCTTTCTTT
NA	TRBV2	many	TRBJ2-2	CASSEERETGELFF	TGTGCCAGCAGTGAAGAAAGGGAAACCGGGGAGCTGTTTTTT
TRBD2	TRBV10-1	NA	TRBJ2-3	CASSHGPGTSALTRTDTQYF	TGCGCCAGCAGCCACGGTCCAGGGACTAGCGCCTTGACCCGCACAGATACGCAGTATTTT
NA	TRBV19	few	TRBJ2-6	CASSQAGANVLTF	TGTGCCAGTAGTCAGGCTGGGGCCAACGTCCTGACTTTC
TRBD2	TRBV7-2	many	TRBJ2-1	CASSLASGSINEQFF	TGTGCCAGCAGCTTAGCAAGCGGGAGTATCAATGAGCAGTTCTTC
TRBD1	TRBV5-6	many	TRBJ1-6	CASSWDRGLSPLHF	TGTGCCAGCAGCTGGGACAGGGGGCTTTCACCCCTCCACTTT
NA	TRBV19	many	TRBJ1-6	CASSLLGGVSPLHF	TGTGCCAGTAGCCTTCTTGGGGGGGTATCACCCCTCCACTTT
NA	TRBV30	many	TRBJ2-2	CAWMETGELFF	TGTGCCTGGATGGAGACCGGGGAGCTGTTTTTT
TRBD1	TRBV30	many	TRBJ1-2	CAWSLTGTGIGGYTF	TGTGCCTGGAGTTTAACCGGGACAGGTATCGGTGGCTACACCTTC
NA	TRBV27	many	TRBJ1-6	CASSFPGASPLHF	TGTGCCAGCAGTTTTCCAGGGGCATCACCCCTCCACTTT
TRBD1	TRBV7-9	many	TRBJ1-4	CASSHTGGGEKLFF	TGTGCCAGCAGCCATACAGGGGGTGGAGAAAAACTGTTTTTT
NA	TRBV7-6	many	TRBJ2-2	CASSSQSGGRGTGELFF	TGTGCCAGCAGCTCTCAGAGTGGGGGGAGAGGCACCGGGGAGCTGTTTTTT
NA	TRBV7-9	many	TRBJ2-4	CASSLARIQYF	TGTGCCAGCAGCTTAGCGCGTATTCAGTACTTC
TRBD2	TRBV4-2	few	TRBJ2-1	CASSPGTSSHNEQFF	TGTGCCAGCAGCCCCGGGACTAGCAGTCACAATGAGCAGTTCTTC
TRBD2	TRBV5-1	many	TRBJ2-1	CASSPRLADDNEQFF	TGCGCCAGCAGCCCCCGACTAGCGGATGACAATGAGCAGTTCTTC
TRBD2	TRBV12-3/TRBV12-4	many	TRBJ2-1	CASSSPSGHIRSYNEQFF	TGTGCCAGCAGTTCCCCTAGCGGACACATCAGATCCTACAATGAGCAGTTCTTC
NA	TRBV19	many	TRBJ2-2	CASSPGVNTGELFF	TGTGCCAGTAGTCCGGGGGTGAACACCGGGGAGCTGTTTTTT